This TCR beta chain was captured by sequencing in a study of T cell changes during pregnancy in multiple sclerosis. Points on this clone: The same CDR3 is also encoded by other DNA sequences in this sample.

In germline, CDR1 is SGDLS, CDR2 YYNGEE. V was cut by 0 bases and J by 2 bases, with 8 bases left in between. The CDR3 is 15 amino acids. Using immunoSEQ multiplex PCR, the repertoire was profiled, and TCRdb retains in-frame clones only, with some absent. The sample includes tens of thousands of clones, 85% to 95% of them seen just once. The V and J genes are TRBV9 and TRBJ2-2; D is ambiguous. The source of this sequence is a female donor with multiple sclerosis, enrolled in a pregnancy study. The sample here was peripheral blood, taken before pregnancy. CDR3 sequence reads: CASSVEHRNTGELFF. The CDR3 nucleotides read TGTGCCAGCAGCGTAGAGCACAGAAACACCGGGGAGCTGTTTTTT.